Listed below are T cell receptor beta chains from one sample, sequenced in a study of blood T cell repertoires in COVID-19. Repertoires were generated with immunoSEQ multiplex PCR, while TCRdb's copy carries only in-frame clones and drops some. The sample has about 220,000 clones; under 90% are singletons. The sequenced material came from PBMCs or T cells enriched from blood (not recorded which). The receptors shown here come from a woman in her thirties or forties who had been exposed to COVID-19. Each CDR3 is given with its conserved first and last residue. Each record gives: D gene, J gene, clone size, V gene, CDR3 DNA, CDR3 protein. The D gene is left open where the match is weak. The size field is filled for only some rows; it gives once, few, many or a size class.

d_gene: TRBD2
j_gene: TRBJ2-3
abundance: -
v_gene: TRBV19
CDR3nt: TGTGCCAGTACCATAGCGGGGGATCAAACAGATACGCAGTATTTT
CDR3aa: CASTIAGDQTDTQYF

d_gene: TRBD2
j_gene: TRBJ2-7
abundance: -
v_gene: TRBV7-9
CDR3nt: TGTGCCAGCAGTGGGGGGGATTACTACGAGCAGTACTTC
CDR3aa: CASSGGDYYEQYF

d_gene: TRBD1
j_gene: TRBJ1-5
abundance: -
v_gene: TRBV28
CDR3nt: TGTGCCAGCAGTACCCAGGGGGCTGGATGGAATCAGCCCCAGCATTTT
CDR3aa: CASSTQGAGWNQPQHF

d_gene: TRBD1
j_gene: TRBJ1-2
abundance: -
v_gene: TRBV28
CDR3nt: TGTGCCAGCAACGACAGGGTCTATGGCTACACCTTC
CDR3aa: CASNDRVYGYTF

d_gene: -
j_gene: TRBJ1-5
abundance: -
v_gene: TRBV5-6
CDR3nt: TGTGCCAGTAGCCGGGGGGGATTCAATCAGCCCCAGCATTTT
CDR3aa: CASSRGGFNQPQHF

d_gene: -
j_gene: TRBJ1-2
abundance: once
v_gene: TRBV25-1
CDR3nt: TGTGCCAGCAGTGAATCCGGGACTCAAAGAGGAGGCTACACCTTC
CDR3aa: CASSESGTQRGGYTF

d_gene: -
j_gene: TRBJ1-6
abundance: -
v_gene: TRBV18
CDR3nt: TGTGCCAGCTCACCACGGGCAGGTGATAATTCACCCCTCCACTTT
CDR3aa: CASSPRAGDNSPLHF

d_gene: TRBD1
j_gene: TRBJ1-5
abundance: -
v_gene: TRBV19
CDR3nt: TGTGCCAGTAGTCTCGGGACAGGTGGACAGCCCCAGCATTTT
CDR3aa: CASSLGTGGQPQHF

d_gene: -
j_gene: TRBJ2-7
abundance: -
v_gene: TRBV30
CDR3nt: TGTGCCTGGAGTCCGGACTACTACGAGCAGTACTTC
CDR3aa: CAWSPDYYEQYF

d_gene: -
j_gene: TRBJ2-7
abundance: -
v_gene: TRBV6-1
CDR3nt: TGTGCCAGCAGTGGACAGACCGATGGTTTGGACGAGCAGTACTTC
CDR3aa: CASSGQTDGLDEQYF

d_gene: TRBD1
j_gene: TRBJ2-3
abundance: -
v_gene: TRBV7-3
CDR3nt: TGTGCCAGCAGCTTAGGACAGGGGTCCACAGATACGCAGTATTTT
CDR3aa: CASSLGQGSTDTQYF

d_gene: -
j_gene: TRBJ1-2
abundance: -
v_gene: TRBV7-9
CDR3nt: TGTGCCAGCAGCTGGCGGTCCTATGGCTACACCTTC
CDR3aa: CASSWRSYGYTF

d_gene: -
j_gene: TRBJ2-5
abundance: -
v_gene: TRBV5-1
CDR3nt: TGCGCCAGCAGCTTGCTTGGCAGGGGAGAGACCCAGTACTTC
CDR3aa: CASSLLGRGETQYF

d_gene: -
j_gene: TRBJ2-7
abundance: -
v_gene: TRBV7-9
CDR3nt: TGTGCCAGCAGCCTCGGAGGACAGTCCTACGAGCAGTACTTC
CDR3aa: CASSLGGQSYEQYF

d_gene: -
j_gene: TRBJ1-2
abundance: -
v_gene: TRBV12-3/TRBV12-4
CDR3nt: TGTGCCAGCAGCCTCAACTTGGCGGATGGCTACACCTTC
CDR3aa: CASSLNLADGYTF

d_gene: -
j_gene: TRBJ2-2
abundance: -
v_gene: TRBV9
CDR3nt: TGTGCCAGCAGCGTGGGGGGATCCGGGGAGCTGTTTTTT
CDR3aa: CASSVGGSGELFF

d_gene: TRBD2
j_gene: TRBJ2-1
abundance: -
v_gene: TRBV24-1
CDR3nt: TGTGCCACCAGGACTAGCGGGGGGAGTCATGAGCAGTTCTTC
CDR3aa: CATRTSGGSHEQFF

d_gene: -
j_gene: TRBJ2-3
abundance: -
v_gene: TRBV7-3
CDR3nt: TGTGCCAGCAGCCCCAGAGACCATGGGACTGGGGCGCAGTATTTT
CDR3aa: CASSPRDHGTGAQYF

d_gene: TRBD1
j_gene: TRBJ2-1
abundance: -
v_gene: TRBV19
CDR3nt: TGTGCCACCTCGGGACAGGGGGCGCGTGAGCAGTTCTTC
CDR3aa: CATSGQGAREQFF

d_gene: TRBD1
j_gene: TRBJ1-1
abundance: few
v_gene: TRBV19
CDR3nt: TGTGCCAGTAGTAAGGACAGGGGGCGGTTGGGCACTGAAGCTTTCTTT
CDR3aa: CASSKDRGRLGTEAFF

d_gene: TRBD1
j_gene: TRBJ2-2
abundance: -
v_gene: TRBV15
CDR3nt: TGTGCCACCAGCAAGGGACAGGGATTCCCCGGGGAGCTGTTTTTT
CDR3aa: CATSKGQGFPGELFF

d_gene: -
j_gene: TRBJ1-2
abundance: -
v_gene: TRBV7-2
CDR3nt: TGTGCCAGCAGCTCAAGCCGTTCTCGGTTCGACTATGGCTACACCTTC
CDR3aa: CASSSSRSRFDYGYTF

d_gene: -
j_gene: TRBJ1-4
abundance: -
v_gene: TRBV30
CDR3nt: TGTGCCTGGAGTGTATTGGCTCTTAAGGAAAAACTGTTTTTT
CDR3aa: CAWSVLALKEKLFF

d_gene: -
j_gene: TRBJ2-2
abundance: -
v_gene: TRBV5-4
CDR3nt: TGTGCCAGCAGCTTGGTCACAACGAACACCGGGGAGCTGTTTTTT
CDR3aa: CASSLVTTNTGELFF

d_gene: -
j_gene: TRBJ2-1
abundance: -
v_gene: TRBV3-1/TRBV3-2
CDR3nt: TGTGCCAGCAGCCAAGATTGGGCCAATGAGCAGTTCTTC
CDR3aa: CASSQDWANEQFF

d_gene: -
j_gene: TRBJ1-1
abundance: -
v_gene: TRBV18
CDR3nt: TGTGCCAGCTCACCGGGTCAGGCGAACACTGAAGCTTTCTTT
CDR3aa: CASSPGQANTEAFF

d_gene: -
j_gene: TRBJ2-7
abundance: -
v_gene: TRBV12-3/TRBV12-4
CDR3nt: TGTGCCAGCAGTCGAGGACAGCCCTACGAGCAGTACTTC
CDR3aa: CASSRGQPYEQYF

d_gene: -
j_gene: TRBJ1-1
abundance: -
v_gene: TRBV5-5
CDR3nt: TGTGCCAGCAGCTTGGCCAGGGGTTGGGACACTGAAGCTTTCTTT
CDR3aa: CASSLARGWDTEAFF

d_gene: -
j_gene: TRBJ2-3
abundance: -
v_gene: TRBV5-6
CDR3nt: TGTGCCAGCAGCTTGGTGGGGCCGGATACGCAGTATTTT
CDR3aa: CASSLVGPDTQYF

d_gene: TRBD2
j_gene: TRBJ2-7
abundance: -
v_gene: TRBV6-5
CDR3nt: TGTGCCAGCAGTTACGATGGGACTAGGGGGGGGAGCGAGCAGTACTTC
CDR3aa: CASSYDGTRGGSEQYF

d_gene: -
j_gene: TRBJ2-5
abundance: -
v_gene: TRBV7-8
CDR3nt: TGTGCCATCGGGCCTTCGACGGGGAGTCAAGAGACCCAGTACTTC
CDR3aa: CAIGPSTGSQETQYF

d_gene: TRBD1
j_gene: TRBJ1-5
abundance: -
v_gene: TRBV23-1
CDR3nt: TGCGCCAGCAGTCGGGACAGAAGCAATCAGCCCCAGCATTTT
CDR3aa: CASSRDRSNQPQHF

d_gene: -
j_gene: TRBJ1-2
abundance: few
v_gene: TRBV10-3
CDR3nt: TGTGCCATCAGTGAGTCGGCGTGGACGGGGAGTCACTATGGCTACACCTTC
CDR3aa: CAISESAWTGSHYGYTF

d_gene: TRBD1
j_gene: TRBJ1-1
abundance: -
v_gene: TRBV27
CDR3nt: TGTGCCAGCAGGTTGACAGGGGGCTACGACACTGAAGCTTTCTTT
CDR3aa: CASRLTGGYDTEAFF

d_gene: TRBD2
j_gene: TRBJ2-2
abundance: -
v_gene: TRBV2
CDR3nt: TGTGCCAGCAGTGATCTGGCTAGCGGGGGGAGTACCGGGGAGCTGTTTTTT
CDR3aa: CASSDLASGGSTGELFF

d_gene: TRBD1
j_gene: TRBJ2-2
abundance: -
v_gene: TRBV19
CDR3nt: TGTGCCAGTACCATTGGAGATCTGACAGGGGCATTTCCGAACACCGGGGAGCTGTTTTTT
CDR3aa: CASTIGDLTGAFPNTGELFF

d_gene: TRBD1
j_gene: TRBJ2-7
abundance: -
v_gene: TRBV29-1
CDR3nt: TGCAGCGTAGGGACAGGGGATGGGGCCGAGCAGTACTTC
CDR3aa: CSVGTGDGAEQYF

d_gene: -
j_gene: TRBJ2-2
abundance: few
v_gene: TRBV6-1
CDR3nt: TGTGCCAGCAGTGAAGGTCGGACTGACGGGGAGCTGTTTTTT
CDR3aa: CASSEGRTDGELFF

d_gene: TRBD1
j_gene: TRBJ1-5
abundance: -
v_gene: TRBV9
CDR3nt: TGTGCCAGCAGCCCCGGAGGAGGGGGCGGCAATCAGCCCCAGCATTTT
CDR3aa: CASSPGGGGGNQPQHF

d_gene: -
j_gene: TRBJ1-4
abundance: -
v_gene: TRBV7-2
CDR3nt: TGTGCCAGCAGCCCACCGGGACACCAAAATGAAAAACTGTTTTTT
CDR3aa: CASSPPGHQNEKLFF

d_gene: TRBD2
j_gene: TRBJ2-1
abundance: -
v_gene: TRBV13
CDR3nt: TGTGCCAGCAGCGAACGACTAGCGGGTGACAATGAGCAGTTCTTC
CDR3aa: CASSERLAGDNEQFF

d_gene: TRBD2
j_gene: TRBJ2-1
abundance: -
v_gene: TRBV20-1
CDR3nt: TGCAGTGCTAGTGGACTAGCGGGGGGGGGCTCCTACAATGAGCAGTTCTTC
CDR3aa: CSASGLAGGGSYNEQFF

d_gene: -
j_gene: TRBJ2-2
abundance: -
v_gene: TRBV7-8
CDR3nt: TGTGCCAGCACCCTTTCCGGGATGAACACCGGGGAGCTGTTTTTT
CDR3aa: CASTLSGMNTGELFF

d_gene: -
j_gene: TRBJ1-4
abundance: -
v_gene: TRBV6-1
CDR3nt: TGTGCCAGCAGTGACCAGGGGAATGAAAAACTGTTTTTT
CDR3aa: CASSDQGNEKLFF

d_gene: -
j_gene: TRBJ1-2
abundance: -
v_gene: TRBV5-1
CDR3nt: TGCGCCAGCAGCTTGGGAGGCGGATTTAACTATGGCTACACCTTC
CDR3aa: CASSLGGGFNYGYTF

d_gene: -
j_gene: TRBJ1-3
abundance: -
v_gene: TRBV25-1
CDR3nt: TGTGCCAGCAGTGACCCCGGGAGGGTCTCTGGAAACACCATATATTTT
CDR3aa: CASSDPGRVSGNTIYF

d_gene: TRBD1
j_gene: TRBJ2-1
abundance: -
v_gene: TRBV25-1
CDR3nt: TGTGCCAGCAGTGCCCCACGTACAGGGGCCGGGAATGAGCAGTTCTTC
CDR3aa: CASSAPRTGAGNEQFF